These T cell receptor beta chains were read from a single sample in a study of OX40 agonist ivuxolimab in advanced cancers. Some clones are missing from TCRdb's copy, which holds only in-frame ones; the method was immunoSEQ multiplex PCR. The table records approximately 84,000 clones, about 89% of them present only once. Sequenced here: CD4+ or CD8+ T cells sorted from blood, sampled in a trial of the OX40 agonist ivuxolimab. Receptors were obtained from an adult with an advanced solid tumor such as melanoma, head and neck, liver or kidney cancer. Both conserved end residues are part of each CDR3. The order of the fields is clone size, V gene, D gene, J gene, CDR3 protein, CDR3 DNA. A D gene is named only where the DNA matches it firmly. Size is stated for part of the rows, as once, few or many counts, or as a class when the clone is expanded.

clone size: NA
V gene: TRBV19
D gene: NA
J gene: TRBJ1-5
CDR3 protein: CASSIGSDQPQHF
CDR3 DNA: TGTGCCAGTAGTATAGGTTCGGATCAGCCCCAGCATTTT

clone size: NA
V gene: TRBV10-3
D gene: NA
J gene: TRBJ1-2
CDR3 protein: CASGRNYGYTF
CDR3 DNA: TGTGCCTCCGGACGGAACTATGGCTACACCTTC

clone size: few
V gene: TRBV4-1
D gene: NA
J gene: TRBJ2-1
CDR3 protein: CASSQAGHTSYNEQFF
CDR3 DNA: TGCGCCAGCAGCCAAGCGGGGCACACCTCCTACAATGAGCAGTTCTTC

clone size: NA
V gene: TRBV5-6
D gene: NA
J gene: TRBJ1-6
CDR3 protein: CASSSDRRVSPLHF
CDR3 DNA: TGTGCCAGCAGCTCGGACAGAAGGGTTTCACCCCTCCACTTT

clone size: NA
V gene: TRBV4-1
D gene: NA
J gene: TRBJ2-1
CDR3 protein: CASSQPGSDNEQFF
CDR3 DNA: TGCGCCAGCAGCCAACCCGGGAGCGACAATGAGCAGTTCTTC

clone size: NA
V gene: TRBV28
D gene: TRBD2
J gene: TRBJ2-3
CDR3 protein: CASSSAGDGTDTQYF
CDR3 DNA: TGTGCCAGCAGCAGCGCGGGAGACGGCACAGATACGCAGTATTTT

clone size: NA
V gene: TRBV6-5
D gene: TRBD1
J gene: TRBJ1-1
CDR3 protein: CASSFGQGNTEAFF
CDR3 DNA: TGTGCCAGCAGTTTTGGACAGGGGAACACTGAAGCTTTCTTT

clone size: NA
V gene: TRBV10-3
D gene: NA
J gene: TRBJ1-1
CDR3 protein: CAISELVRVNTEAFF
CDR3 DNA: TGTGCCATCAGTGAACTTGTTAGGGTGAACACTGAAGCTTTCTTT

clone size: NA
V gene: TRBV7-2
D gene: NA
J gene: TRBJ2-5
CDR3 protein: CASSQASETQYF
CDR3 DNA: TGTGCCAGCAGCCAGGCATCGGAGACCCAGTACTTC

clone size: NA
V gene: TRBV6-4
D gene: NA
J gene: TRBJ2-3
CDR3 protein: CASSASYGTDTQYF
CDR3 DNA: TGTGCCAGCAGTGCTAGTTATGGCACAGATACGCAGTATTTT

clone size: NA
V gene: TRBV21-1
D gene: NA
J gene: TRBJ2-1
CDR3 protein: CASSKYLLGHNEQFF
CDR3 DNA: TGTGCCAGCAGCAAGTATCTTCTGGGGCACAATGAGCAGTTCTTC

clone size: NA
V gene: TRBV28
D gene: NA
J gene: TRBJ2-7
CDR3 protein: CASSLGPASSYEQYF
CDR3 DNA: TGTGCCAGCAGTCTCGGCCCCGCTAGCTCCTACGAGCAGTACTTC

clone size: NA
V gene: TRBV28
D gene: NA
J gene: TRBJ1-1
CDR3 protein: CASSLSGDSNTEAFF
CDR3 DNA: TGTGCCAGCAGTTTATCCGGGGATTCGAACACTGAAGCTTTCTTT

clone size: NA
V gene: TRBV6-5
D gene: NA
J gene: TRBJ1-1
CDR3 protein: CASSSDANTEAFF
CDR3 DNA: TGTGCCAGCAGTTCGGACGCCAACACTGAAGCTTTCTTT

clone size: NA
V gene: TRBV19
D gene: TRBD1
J gene: TRBJ2-6
CDR3 protein: CASSFRDSLTGANVLTF
CDR3 DNA: TGTGCCAGTAGTTTCCGGGACAGCCTGACTGGGGCCAACGTCCTGACTTTC

clone size: once
V gene: TRBV11-3
D gene: NA
J gene: TRBJ1-2
CDR3 protein: CASSRGGGHNYGYTF
CDR3 DNA: TGTGCCAGCAGCCGAGGCGGGGGCCATAACTATGGCTACACCTTC

clone size: NA
V gene: TRBV5-6
D gene: NA
J gene: TRBJ2-5
CDR3 protein: CASSLEEETQYF
CDR3 DNA: TGTGCCAGCAGCTTGGAAGAAGAGACCCAGTACTTC

clone size: NA
V gene: TRBV7-2
D gene: NA
J gene: TRBJ2-7
CDR3 protein: CASSLGHGTYEQYF
CDR3 DNA: TGTGCCAGCAGCTTAGGCCACGGAACCTACGAGCAGTACTTC

clone size: NA
V gene: TRBV4-2
D gene: NA
J gene: TRBJ1-6
CDR3 protein: CASSQDIQVGPSPLHF
CDR3 DNA: TGTGCCAGCAGCCAAGACATTCAGGTCGGGCCCTCACCCCTCCACTTT

clone size: few
V gene: TRBV5-1
D gene: NA
J gene: TRBJ2-4
CDR3 protein: CASRIEEAKNIQYF
CDR3 DNA: TGCGCCAGCAGAATCGAGGAAGCCAAAAACATTCAGTACTTC

clone size: NA
V gene: TRBV4-3
D gene: NA
J gene: TRBJ2-1
CDR3 protein: CASSQEEKQFF
CDR3 DNA: TGCGCCAGCAGCCAAGAGGAGAAGCAGTTCTTC

clone size: NA
V gene: TRBV28
D gene: TRBD1
J gene: TRBJ2-7
CDR3 protein: CASSWDSPYEQYF
CDR3 DNA: TGTGCCAGCAGTTGGGACAGCCCCTACGAGCAGTACTTC

clone size: NA
V gene: TRBV28
D gene: NA
J gene: TRBJ1-6
CDR3 protein: CASKVGGGSYNSPLHF
CDR3 DNA: TGTGCCAGCAAGGTGGGGGGGGGCTCCTATAATTCACCCCTCCACTTT

clone size: NA
V gene: TRBV4-3
D gene: TRBD1
J gene: TRBJ2-7
CDR3 protein: CASSQGPGQGASEQYF
CDR3 DNA: TGCGCCAGCAGCCAAGGCCCGGGACAGGGGGCTTCCGAGCAGTACTTC

clone size: NA
V gene: TRBV7-2
D gene: TRBD1
J gene: TRBJ1-2
CDR3 protein: CASSSLQGAGGYTF
CDR3 DNA: TGTGCCAGCAGCTCGCTGCAGGGGGCAGGTGGCTACACCTTC

clone size: NA
V gene: TRBV7-2
D gene: TRBD2
J gene: TRBJ2-7
CDR3 protein: CASSSISTSGSPYEQYF
CDR3 DNA: TGTGCCAGCAGCTCCATCTCCACTAGCGGGAGTCCCTACGAGCAGTACTTC

clone size: NA
V gene: TRBV6-6
D gene: NA
J gene: TRBJ1-4
CDR3 protein: CASSSRGSDEKLFF
CDR3 DNA: TGTGCCAGCAGTTCCCGGGGCTCGGATGAAAAACTGTTTTTT

clone size: NA
V gene: TRBV6-5
D gene: TRBD1
J gene: TRBJ2-7
CDR3 protein: CASSYSYRGDYEQYF
CDR3 DNA: TGTGCCAGCAGTTACTCTTACAGGGGTGATTACGAGCAGTACTTC

clone size: NA
V gene: TRBV19
D gene: TRBD2
J gene: TRBJ2-1
CDR3 protein: CASSIASPGVAGGLYNEQFF
CDR3 DNA: TGTGCCAGTAGTATAGCATCCCCTGGGGTAGCGGGAGGCCTATACAATGAGCAGTTCTTC

clone size: NA
V gene: TRBV19
D gene: NA
J gene: TRBJ1-2
CDR3 protein: CASTKAANYGYTF
CDR3 DNA: TGTGCCAGTACTAAGGCAGCGAACTATGGCTACACCTTC

clone size: NA
V gene: TRBV5-1
D gene: NA
J gene: TRBJ2-2
CDR3 protein: CASSFIRGDTGELFF
CDR3 DNA: TGCGCCAGCAGCTTTATAAGGGGTGACACCGGGGAGCTGTTTTTT

clone size: NA
V gene: TRBV2
D gene: TRBD1
J gene: TRBJ1-1
CDR3 protein: CASRELTGVNAFF
CDR3 DNA: TGTGCCAGCAGAGAACTGACAGGGGTAAACGCTTTCTTT

clone size: NA
V gene: TRBV5-4
D gene: NA
J gene: TRBJ2-3
CDR3 protein: CASSSIRTDSTQYF
CDR3 DNA: TGTGCCAGCAGCTCAATTCGGACGGATTCAACGCAGTATTTT

clone size: NA
V gene: TRBV18
D gene: TRBD2
J gene: TRBJ2-7
CDR3 protein: CASSLLPPSGSHGAEQYF
CDR3 DNA: TGTGCCAGCTCACTACTTCCACCTAGCGGGAGCCATGGGGCCGAGCAGTACTTC

clone size: NA
V gene: TRBV19
D gene: NA
J gene: TRBJ2-7
CDR3 protein: CASAGLNYEQYF
CDR3 DNA: TGTGCCAGTGCCGGACTAAACTACGAGCAGTACTTC

clone size: NA
V gene: TRBV9
D gene: NA
J gene: TRBJ2-7
CDR3 protein: CASSVGGTGEQYF
CDR3 DNA: TGTGCCAGCAGCGTAGGAGGCACGGGTGAGCAGTACTTC

clone size: NA
V gene: TRBV25-1
D gene: NA
J gene: TRBJ2-2
CDR3 protein: CASIRPKELFF
CDR3 DNA: TGTGCCAGCATCAGACCTAAGGAGCTGTTTTTT

clone size: NA
V gene: TRBV6-6
D gene: NA
J gene: TRBJ1-2
CDR3 protein: CASSHLLGYTF
CDR3 DNA: TGTGCCAGCAGTCACCTACTGGGCTACACCTTC

clone size: NA
V gene: TRBV28
D gene: NA
J gene: TRBJ2-7
CDR3 protein: CASSTTNSGEQYF
CDR3 DNA: TGTGCCAGCAGCACCACAAACAGTGGCGAGCAGTACTTC

clone size: NA
V gene: TRBV28
D gene: NA
J gene: TRBJ1-5
CDR3 protein: CASSLILRISNQPQHF
CDR3 DNA: TGTGCCAGCAGTCTTATTCTGAGGATCTCTAATCAGCCCCAGCATTTT

clone size: once
V gene: TRBV2
D gene: NA
J gene: TRBJ2-1
CDR3 protein: CAGSPSRDEQFF
CDR3 DNA: TGTGCCGGATCACCCTCTAGAGACGAGCAGTTCTTC

clone size: NA
V gene: TRBV5-1
D gene: NA
J gene: TRBJ2-1
CDR3 protein: CASSLEGGTHRYNEQFF
CDR3 DNA: TGCGCCAGCAGCTTGGAGGGCGGGACTCATCGATACAATGAGCAGTTCTTC

clone size: NA
V gene: TRBV11-3
D gene: NA
J gene: TRBJ1-4
CDR3 protein: CASSLQGVAEKLFF
CDR3 DNA: TGTGCCAGCAGCTTACAGGGTGTTGCTGAAAAACTGTTTTTT

clone size: NA
V gene: TRBV7-9
D gene: NA
J gene: TRBJ2-1
CDR3 protein: CASSLQNQPGNEQFF
CDR3 DNA: TGTGCCAGCAGCTTACAAAACCAACCGGGCAATGAGCAGTTCTTC

clone size: NA
V gene: TRBV4-2
D gene: NA
J gene: TRBJ1-1
CDR3 protein: CASSQGVVNTEAFF
CDR3 DNA: TGTGCCAGCAGCCAAGGAGTTGTAAACACTGAAGCTTTCTTT

clone size: NA
V gene: TRBV7-8
D gene: NA
J gene: TRBJ2-7
CDR3 protein: CASSLQGPNYEQYF
CDR3 DNA: TGTGCCAGCAGCTTACAGGGCCCTAACTACGAGCAGTACTTC

clone size: NA
V gene: TRBV21-1
D gene: NA
J gene: TRBJ2-7
CDR3 protein: CASSSPGQGKGYEQYF
CDR3 DNA: TGTGCCAGCAGCAGTCCTGGACAGGGAAAGGGCTACGAGCAGTACTTC

clone size: NA
V gene: TRBV11-2
D gene: TRBD2
J gene: TRBJ2-7
CDR3 protein: CASSSPTGLAGPRGQYF
CDR3 DNA: TGTGCCAGCAGCTCCCCCACAGGACTAGCGGGACCACGGGGGCAGTACTTC

clone size: NA
V gene: TRBV19
D gene: NA
J gene: TRBJ2-7
CDR3 protein: CASSMRAESYEQYF
CDR3 DNA: TGTGCCAGTAGTATGCGAGCGGAATCCTACGAGCAGTACTTC

clone size: few
V gene: TRBV28
D gene: NA
J gene: TRBJ1-2
CDR3 protein: CASSLTSYGYTF
CDR3 DNA: TGTGCCAGCAGTTTAACAAGCTATGGCTACACCTTC

clone size: NA
V gene: TRBV19
D gene: NA
J gene: TRBJ2-6
CDR3 protein: CASRPQWSSGANVLTF
CDR3 DNA: TGTGCCAGTAGACCCCAGTGGAGCTCTGGGGCCAACGTCCTGACTTTC

clone size: once
V gene: TRBV7-3
D gene: NA
J gene: TRBJ2-1
CDR3 protein: CASSLPSPGRGTNEQFF
CDR3 DNA: TGTGCCAGCAGCCTACCCAGTCCGGGAAGGGGCACAAATGAGCAGTTCTTC

clone size: NA
V gene: TRBV7-8
D gene: TRBD2
J gene: TRBJ2-7
CDR3 protein: CASSLGLAGGMSSYEQYF
CDR3 DNA: TGTGCCAGCAGCTTAGGACTAGCGGGGGGTATGAGCTCCTACGAGCAGTACTTC

clone size: NA
V gene: TRBV11-2
D gene: TRBD1
J gene: TRBJ2-2
CDR3 protein: CASSLVRGRTGELFF
CDR3 DNA: TGTGCCAGCAGCTTAGTCAGGGGGCGCACCGGGGAGCTGTTTTTT

clone size: NA
V gene: TRBV28
D gene: TRBD1
J gene: TRBJ1-2
CDR3 protein: CASKQQGLFYGYTF
CDR3 DNA: TGTGCCAGCAAACAACAGGGGCTTTTCTATGGCTACACCTTC

clone size: NA
V gene: TRBV2
D gene: TRBD2
J gene: TRBJ2-5
CDR3 protein: CASEETSGRVGETQYF
CDR3 DNA: TGTGCCAGCGAAGAAACTAGCGGGAGAGTAGGAGAGACCCAGTACTTC

clone size: NA
V gene: TRBV4-1
D gene: NA
J gene: TRBJ2-7
CDR3 protein: CASSQDGAYEQYF
CDR3 DNA: TGCGCCAGCAGCCAAGATGGGGCATACGAGCAGTACTTC

clone size: NA
V gene: TRBV19
D gene: NA
J gene: TRBJ1-3
CDR3 protein: CASSVNYSPGNTIYF
CDR3 DNA: TGTGCCAGTAGCGTCAACTACAGTCCTGGAAACACCATATATTTT

clone size: NA
V gene: TRBV6-6
D gene: NA
J gene: TRBJ2-5
CDR3 protein: CASSYGSGYRHETQYF
CDR3 DNA: TGTGCCAGCAGTTACGGGTCTGGCTACAGGCACGAGACCCAGTACTTC